Listed below are T cell receptor beta chains from one sample, sequenced in a study of blood T cell repertoires in COVID-19. Method: immunoSEQ multiplex PCR; TCRdb's copy keeps in-frame clones and lacks some. The sample yields some 360,000 clones, around nine tenths seen once. The sequencing sample was made of PBMCs or T cells enriched from blood (not recorded which). The receptor set was obtained from a woman in her twenties or thirties who had been exposed to COVID-19. Both conserved end residues are trimmed from each CDR3.

v_call	j_call	cdr3_aa
TRBV29-1	TRBJ2-7	SVEQPSYEQY
TRBV18	TRBJ1-3	ASSEVPTGNTIY
TRBV9	TRBJ2-3	ASSGLAGAADTQY
TRBV29-1	TRBJ1-4	SVDGQGGEKLF
TRBV7-6	TRBJ2-7	ASSSQGVGEQY
TRBV5-1	TRBJ1-2	ASSRDRSSYGYT
TRBV7-9	TRBJ1-4	ASSFTQGSEKLF
TRBV5-1	TRBJ2-1	ASSEGGPVINEQF
TRBV29-1	TRBJ1-2	SVGVGLFNYGYT
TRBV24-1	TRBJ2-5	ATSHGTGGFSETQY
TRBV6-5	TRBJ2-7	ASSNPTNEQY
TRBV30	TRBJ1-2	AWSVRSGEGYT
TRBV30	TRBJ2-7	AWSGGQGVPYEQY
TRBV7-3	TRBJ2-2	ASSPQAGPNTGELF
TRBV7-2	TRBJ2-7	ASSQPLYWDSSYEQY
TRBV10-1	TRBJ2-7	ASSRPGTHEQY
TRBV27	TRBJ1-3	ANPPDRGHSGNTIY
TRBV6-1	TRBJ1-4	ASSESPGRGAGEKLF
TRBV27	TRBJ2-1	ASSLLGDSEF
TRBV6-2/TRBV6-3	TRBJ1-5	ASSLGTGYQPQH
TRBV25-1	TRBJ2-1	ASSESLRGGTYNEQF
TRBV7-8	TRBJ2-5	ASSLVGSGRRRETQY
TRBV7-8	TRBJ1-6	ASSFGQGWSYNSPLH
TRBV28	TRBJ2-4	ASSAPDLSPLQY
TRBV9	TRBJ1-2	ASSTTFYGYT
TRBV19	TRBJ2-7	ATTSRGGLAYEQY
TRBV9	TRBJ1-4	ASSDRPYNEKLF
TRBV28	TRBJ1-1	ASSSEGAGTEAF
TRBV15	TRBJ2-5	ATSRDGRETQY
TRBV11-2	TRBJ2-5	ASSLDGTQY
TRBV14	TRBJ2-7	ASSPRLAPHEQY
TRBV3-1/TRBV3-2	TRBJ1-3	ASSTTASGNTIY
TRBV18	TRBJ1-1	ASSSHGQGETEAF
TRBV7-6	TRBJ2-1	ASSFDNEQF
TRBV28	TRBJ1-6	ASNSGIRANSPLH
TRBV28	TRBJ2-4	ASTLAGAGKNIQY
TRBV2	TRBJ2-3	ASSGESLVDTQY
TRBV11-2	TRBJ1-1	ASSLAGGGGTEAF
TRBV13	TRBJ1-3	ASSLGGVGNTIY
TRBV6-6	TRBJ1-2	ATPGEEGYGYT
TRBV6-8	TRBJ1-5	ANSRTANQPQH
TRBV10-1	TRBJ2-1	ATRGSGGNEQF
TRBV5-1	TRBJ1-1	ASSPPLEGAAF
TRBV7-8	TRBJ2-4	ASSLKYEGRAKNIQY
TRBV2	TRBJ1-5	ASAAGGYSNQPQH
TRBV6-5	TRBJ2-3	ASSLAGGGTDTQY
TRBV5-1	TRBJ2-3	ASSLVGLAGGHSTDTQY
TRBV23-1	TRBJ1-1	ASSQSESGSNTEAF
TRBV27	TRBJ2-2	ASSPVPAGETGELF
TRBV11-2	TRBJ1-4	ASSLAGTGGGKLF
TRBV27	TRBJ2-3	ASSPMPVTDTQY
TRBV10-2	TRBJ1-1	ASSVMNTEAF
TRBV6-5	TRBJ2-7	ASSWDREGQEQY
TRBV4-2	TRBJ1-1	ASSQEQLNTEAF
TRBV19	TRBJ1-1	ASSPSTGGNAEAF
TRBV9	TRBJ1-1	ASSVSGGPLTEAF
TRBV28	TRBJ1-6	AGRDRGNSPLH
TRBV28	TRBJ1-2	ASSFLLRTGDRDGYT